This record concerns one T cell receptor (beta chain) sequence. Its antigen is unidentified. This CDR3 region has 14 residues. Germline V gene lookup returns CDR1 MDHEN and CDR2 SYDVKM. V lost 6 bases to trimming and J lost 7 bases, with 16 bases between them. These data come from a study of Ad26.COV2.S vaccination and SARS-CoV-2 variants. Clones were sequenced by immunoSEQ multiplex PCR, and TCRdb holds only the in-frame ones, with some missing. The sample holds about 100,000 clones, roughly 80% seen once. Study observations and caveats: Researchers reported similar non-spike TCR breadth in vaccine and placebo recipients. Overall T cell responses may have been underestimated by the analyses of TCR breadth and depth.

The sequencing used peripheral blood, collected after recovery from COVID-19. The TCR sequence derives from a human donor who had recovered from COVID-19. V is TRBV28 and J is TRBJ2-1; a weak D match, TRBD2 (6 bases). This CDR3 reads CASSPLGGVNEQFF. The CDR3 DNA reads as TGTGCCAGCAGCCCGCTGGGCGGGGTTAATGAGCAGTTCTTC.